Listed here are 32 T cell receptor beta chains from one sample, sequenced in a study of blood T cell repertoires in COVID-19. This table comes from immunoSEQ multiplex PCR, and its TCRdb copy is limited to in-frame clones, with some not included. The data contain 450,000 to 500,000 clones, about nine tenths of them singletons. Sequenced: PBMCs or T cells enriched from blood (not recorded which). The receptors originated from a woman between 18 and 29 years old who had recovered from COVID-19.

The rearrangement links TRBV4-2 to TRBJ2-5, with 14 bases fitting TRBD2. Losses at the gene ends were 3 bases for V and 1 base for J; bases not matched to a gene: 7. CDR1 is LGHNA and CDR2 is YNFKEQ in the germline V gene. The CDR3 totals 18 residues. CDR3 nucleotides: TGTGCCAGCAGCCAGGGACTAGCGGGGGCTAACCTCCAAGAGACCCAGTACTTC. Translation: CASSQGLAGANLQETQYF.

The chain carries TRBV7-8 and TRBJ1-1; 7 positions match TRBD1. The CDR3 consists of 14 residues. Germline values: CDR1 SGHVS, CDR2 FQNEAQ. With 5 bases clipped from V and 1 base from J, the junction kept 4 bases outside the gene matches. Here the CDR3 DNA reads TGTGCCAGCAGCCGGGACAGACGGAACACTGAAGCTTTCTTT. As protein: CASSRDRRNTEAFF.

This chain uses TRBV5-1 with TRBJ2-1; 9 nucleotides line up with TRBD2. J was trimmed by 8 bases and V by 0 bases; bases with no gene match: 12. The CDR3 covers 17 residues. Per germline, CDR1 SGHRS and CDR2 YFSETQ. CDR3 in amino acids: CASSLEGSGGVPDEQFF. The CDR3 region has the DNA TGCGCCAGCAGCTTGGAAGGTAGCGGGGGAGTTCCGGATGAGCAGTTCTTC.

J is TRBJ2-7 and V is TRBV6-5, with TRBD1 matching over 11 bases. The germline gives CDR1 MNHEY, CDR2 SVGAGI. The V segment lost 7 bases and the J segment 0 bases; nucleotides outside the gene matches: 2. This CDR3 spans 14 amino acids. The CDR3 is CASKGTGGSYEQYF. The CDR3 bases are TGTGCCAGCAAAGGGACAGGGGGCTCCTACGAGCAGTACTTC.

This chain uses TRBV28 with TRBJ1-2, with TRBD1 matching over 7 bases. The CDR3 has 14 amino acids. Germline-derived CDR1 and CDR2 are MDHEN and SYDVKM. Unmatched junction bases numbered 11, after V lost 10 bases and J lost 3 bases. CDR3 DNA: TGTGCCATCCGACCCGGACAGGCCGACTATGGCTACACCTTC. Translated: CAIRPGQADYGYTF.

In its sample, this clone was seen once. This sequence joins TRBV11-2 and TRBJ2-5; D gene uncertain. This CDR3 contains 14 residues. Trimming took off 0 bases at V and 1 base at J, with 6 bases between the two ends. The germline gives CDR1 SGHAT, CDR2 FQNNGV. CDR3 bases: TGTGCCAGCAGCTTAGAGCCTACCCAAGAGACCCAGTACTTC. Translated, it gives CASSLEPTQETQYF.

A single count supports this clone. This chain connects TRBV7-9 to TRBJ1-3, with 7 bases that match TRBD1. Germline values: CDR1 SEHNR, CDR2 FQNEAQ (reference sequence). This CDR3 is 18 amino acids long. The J segment lost 0 bases and the V segment lost 4 bases, leaving 12 bases of the junction unmatched. CDR3 sequence (DNA): TGTGCCAGCAGCTCCCCACGACAGGGAACTATCTCTGGAAACACCATATATTTT. Protein: CASSSPRQGTISGNTIYF. Supplemented by reference TRBV7-9 and TRBJ1-3, the full variable domain reads DTGVSQNPRHKITKRGQNVTFRCDPISEHNRLYWYRQTLGQGPEFLTYFQNEAQLEKSRLLSDRFSAERPKGSFSTLEIQRTEQGDSAMYLCASSSPRQGTISGNTIYFGEGSWLTVV.

A single count supports this clone. This chain links TRBV18 with TRBJ1-1; D remains unclear. Germline lookup yields CDR1 KGHSH and CDR2 LQKENI. This CDR3 contains 15 residues. V shed 4 bases and J shed 1 base, with 13 bases lying between them. The CDR3 sequence is CASSQARESNTEAFF. The CDR3 DNA follows: TGTGCCAGCTCACAGGCCCGGGAATCGAACACTGAAGCTTTCTTT.

The chain has TRBV4-1 and TRBJ2-1; TRBD2 might be the D (5 bases). The length of the CDR3 is 15 residues. Germline values: CDR1 MGHRA, CDR2 YSYEKL. V shed 4 bases and J shed 2 bases, with 12 bases lying between them. In DNA, the CDR3 is TGCGCCAGCAGCCGATTCCCCGGGACCTACAATGAGCAGTTCTTC. This translates into CASSRFPGTYNEQFF.

The chain carries TRBV28 and TRBJ2-7, with a tentative D call TRBD2 (6 bases). Looked up from germline, CDR1 is MDHEN and CDR2 is SYDVKM. This CDR3 contains 13 residues. Trimming shortened V by 7 bases and J by 5 bases, and 15 bases separated the two germline ends. CDR3 bases: TGTGCCAGCACCACGGGGTCGGGGGACGAGCAGTACTTC. The encoded protein is CASTTGSGDEQYF.

This clone has a single count. The chain is built from TRBV5-1 and TRBJ1-2; 7 bases agree with TRBD1. The J segment lost 4 bases and the V segment lost 5 bases, leaving 5 bases of the junction unmatched. This CDR3 is 13 amino acids long. Germline V gives CDR1 SGHRS, CDR2 YFSETQ. In DNA, the CDR3 is TGCGCCAGCAGTATTACAGGGGTCTATGGCTACACCTTC. It specifies CASSITGVYGYTF.

The J gene is TRBJ1-6, the V gene TRBV5-1; D gene unclear. The V gene lost 0 bases and the J gene lost 0 bases, with 16 bases spanning the gap. CDR3 length: 19 amino acids. CDR1 and CDR2 from the germline V gene are SGHRS and YFSETQ. The CDR3 DNA sequence: TGCGCCAGCAGCTTGGGAGGGCAGGCCTCGAGCTCCTATAATTCACCCCTCCACTTT. Residues: CASSLGGQASSSYNSPLHF.

This clone occurred a few times. The chain links TRBV12-5 to TRBJ2-3, with TRBD2 matching 13 bases. V was pared by 4 bases and J by 2 bases, with 6 bases of the junction left unmatched. The CDR3 has 17 amino acids. Germline values: CDR1 LGHNT, CDR2 FRNRAP. In DNA form, the CDR3 reads TGTGCTAGTGGTTCTGGGACTAGCGGGGCTTTCACAGATACGCAGTATTTT. This codes for CASGSGTSGAFTDTQYF. Based on the CDR3 plus reference TRBV12-5 and TRBJ2-3, the full variable domain is DARVTQTPRHKVTEMGQEVTMRCQPILGHNTVFWYRQTMMQGLELLAYFRNRAPLDDSGMPKDRFSAEMPDATLATLKIQPSEPRDSAVYFCASGSGTSGAFTDTQYFGPGTRLTVL.

This clone was recorded only once. V gene TRBV2 combines with J gene TRBJ1-2; the match to TRBD1 covers 7 bases. Germline-derived CDR1 and CDR2 are SNHLY and FYNNEI. J was trimmed by 7 bases and V by 4 bases; bases with no gene match: 3. This CDR3 has 12 amino acids. CDR3 in DNA: TGTGCCAGCAGTGTGGGGGACAGTGGCTACACCTTC. Its translation is CASSVGDSGYTF.

CDR3 sequence: CASTSVTPGQGAHSSYNSPLHF. The DNA for the CDR3 is TGTGCCAGCACCTCTGTAACCCCGGGACAGGGGGCACACAGCTCCTATAATTCACCCCTCCACTTT. The rearrangement links TRBV7-3 to TRBJ1-6; 12 nucleotides agree with TRBD1. This CDR3 has 22 amino acids. J was trimmed by 0 bases and V by 7 bases; bases with no gene match: 19. Germline CDR1 is SGHTA and CDR2 is FQGTGA.

This clone was observed a single time. The chain recombines TRBV19 with TRBJ1-1; D gene uncertain. The V and J ends lost 5 bases and 0 bases respectively, with 13 bases between them. Germline V CDR1 and CDR2: LNHDA, SQIVND (reference sequence). The CDR3 is made up of 15 amino acids. The CDR3 protein is CASSPEPRMNTEAFF. The CDR3, as DNA: TGTGCCAGTAGTCCCGAGCCCAGGATGAACACTGAAGCTTTCTTT.

This clone has more than one count but fewer than ten. This chain links TRBV6-5 with TRBJ1-1, with 7 bases aligning to TRBD1. This CDR3 has 14 residues. V gave up 7 bases and J gave up 3 bases; unmatched junction bases: 8. Germline CDR1 MNHEY, CDR2 SVGAGI. The DNA for the CDR3 is TGTGCCAGCATTCGGGACAGTTTTTACACTGAAGCTTTCTTT. This encodes CASIRDSFYTEAFF.

The chain combines TRBV5-1 with TRBJ2-1; 10 nucleotides align to TRBD1. The CDR3 is 16 amino acids. Per the germline V gene, CDR1 is SGHRS and CDR2 is YFSETQ. Trimming cost V 5 bases and J 4 bases; bases outside gene matches: 9. CDR3 loop: CASSTNPGQGYNEQFF. The CDR3 nucleotides read TGCGCCAGCAGTACCAATCCGGGACAGGGGTACAATGAGCAGTTCTTC.

This clone was recorded only once. The chain recombines TRBV5-1 with TRBJ2-6; D is unresolved. Trimming removed 6 bases at V and 0 bases at J, with 7 bases between. The CDR3 runs to 14 residues. Germline loops: CDR1 SGHRS, CDR2 YFSETQ. The CDR3 reads CASKLYSGANVLTF. CDR3 coding DNA: TGCGCCAGCAAACTCTACTCTGGGGCCAACGTCCTGACTTTC.

V usage is TRBV7-8 and J usage is TRBJ2-1, with D tentatively TRBD1 (5 bases). The CDR3 extends over 13 amino acids. Per germline, CDR1 SGHVS and CDR2 FQNEAQ. V shed 5 bases and J shed 8 bases, with 13 bases lying between them. The CDR3 here is CASSLDRRHEQFF. In DNA, the CDR3 is TGTGCCAGCAGCCTTGACAGACGCCATGAGCAGTTCTTC.

The J gene is TRBJ1-1, the V gene TRBV5-6; D is possibly TRBD1 (6 bases). CDR3 length equals 15 residues. The V end lost 0 bases, the J end lost 5 bases, and 14 bases lay between the germline ends. From germline, CDR1 is SGHDT and CDR2 YYEEEE. CDR3 in amino acids: CASSLGGGAPTEAFF. The DNA for the CDR3 is TGTGCCAGCAGCTTGGGCGGGGGGGCGCCGACTGAAGCTTTCTTT.

The rearrangement joins TRBV7-8 to TRBJ2-1; 11 bases align to TRBD2. Germline lookup yields CDR1 SGHVS and CDR2 FQNEAQ. V gave up 3 bases and J gave up 9 bases; unmatched junction bases: 10. CDR3 length: 16 residues. DNA of the CDR3: TGTGCCAGCAGCTTTCCGGGACTAGCGGATCGTATTGAGCAGTTCTTC. Translated: CASSFPGLADRIEQFF.

The chain recombines TRBV19 with TRBJ1-1; D uncertain. The CDR3 extends over 14 amino acids. The germline V and J ends were trimmed by 9 bases and 0 bases, with 14 bases remaining between them. CDR1 is LNHDA and CDR2 is SQIVND in the germline V gene (reference sequence). For the CDR3, the DNA is TGTGCCAGCACCCCTAGTAGTGTGAACACTGAAGCTTTCTTT. It specifies CASTPSSVNTEAFF.

The chain joins TRBV2 to TRBJ2-1, with 10 bases lining up with TRBD1. The CDR3 is 13 amino acids. Germline V gene data show CDR1 as SNHLY and CDR2 as FYNNEI. The V gene end was trimmed by 9 bases and the J gene end by 7 bases; junction bases not matched to a gene: 6. In nucleotides, the CDR3 is TGTGCCAGTCGGGACAGGGGTATAAATGAGCAGTTCTTC. It specifies CASRDRGINEQFF.

CDR3 nucleotides: TGTGCCAGCAGTCCAGGGGCCCATACGGGCTACACCTTC. It translates to CASSPGAHTGYTF. The chain couples TRBV12-3 or TRBV12-4 to TRBJ1-2; D might be TRBD1 (6 bases). The CDR3 length is 13 residues. Trimming shortened V by 5 bases and J by 8 bases, and 15 bases separated the two germline ends.

This sequence joins TRBV5-1 and TRBJ2-3, with 7 bases identical to TRBD1. This CDR3 has 14 amino acids. Germline lookup yields CDR1 SGHRS and CDR2 YFSETQ. V trimming: 7 bases; J trimming: 7 bases; junction bases outside the gene matches: 12. CDR3 nucleotide sequence: TGCGCCAGCGGGGATTCCGACAGGGTAAATACGCAGTATTTT. It codes for CASGDSDRVNTQYF.

This clone was seen a single time. V and J are TRBV15 and TRBJ1-2; the D is unclear. The CDR3 is made up of 14 amino acids. Trimming took off 0 bases at V and 4 bases at J, with 9 bases between the two ends. The germline gives CDR1 LNHNV, CDR2 YYDKDF (reference sequence). The CDR3 DNA reads TGTGCCACCAGCAGAGATCGGGAGGTCTATGGCTACACCTTC. Residues: CATSRDREVYGYTF.

This clone has just one count. This chain uses TRBV4-2 with TRBJ2-7; 15 nucleotides agree with TRBD2. The CDR3 contains 18 residues. Trimming removed 5 bases from V and 0 bases from J; junction bases left unmatched: 8. Germline-derived CDR1 and CDR2 are LGHNA and YNFKEQ. The CDR3 coding sequence is TGTGCCAGCAGCTTCTGGGGACTAGCGGGGGGCTCCTCCTACGAGCAGTACTTC. This sequence encodes CASSFWGLAGGSSYEQYF.

A single count supports this clone. The rearrangement joins TRBV7-9 to TRBJ1-2, with D unclear. CDR1 and CDR2 from the germline V gene are SEHNR and FQNEAQ (reference sequence). V was clipped by 0 bases and J by 0 bases, with 17 bases between them. The CDR3 spans 18 residues. The CDR3, as DNA: TGTGCCAGCAGCTTAGCCAAAGGGTTAAAGGGAGCTAACTATGGCTACACCTTC. Translated, it gives CASSLAKGLKGANYGYTF.

This clone was picked up one time. The V and J genes are TRBV28 and TRBJ1-6, with TRBD1 as a possible D gene (5 bases). The germline V gene encodes CDR1 MDHEN and CDR2 SYDVKM. CDR3 length: 17 amino acids. Trimming removed 3 bases at V and 4 bases at J, with 16 bases between. The CDR3 sequence: CASSFDHGSGYNSPLHF. The CDR3 nucleotides are TGTGCCAGCAGTTTTGACCACGGATCAGGGTATAATTCACCCCTCCACTTT.

This chain links TRBV30 with TRBJ1-4; D gene unclear. V lost 8 bases and J lost 0, with 10 bases in between. Germline CDR1 is GTSNPN and CDR2 is SVGIG (reference sequence). CDR3 length: 13 residues. Here the CDR3 reads CALSRATNEKLFF. The CDR3 DNA reads as TGTGCCCTGAGCCGGGCAACTAATGAAAAACTGTTTTTT.

The gene calls are TRBV5-5 and TRBJ1-2; 7 nucleotides match TRBD1. CDR3 length equals 15 residues. From germline, CDR1 is SGHKS and CDR2 YYEKEE (reference sequence). With V trimmed by 4 bases and J by 2 bases, 8 bases remained unmatched. CDR3 sequence: CASSPGTVLNYGYTF. CDR3 DNA: TGTGCCAGCAGCCCCGGGACAGTACTGAACTATGGCTACACCTTC.